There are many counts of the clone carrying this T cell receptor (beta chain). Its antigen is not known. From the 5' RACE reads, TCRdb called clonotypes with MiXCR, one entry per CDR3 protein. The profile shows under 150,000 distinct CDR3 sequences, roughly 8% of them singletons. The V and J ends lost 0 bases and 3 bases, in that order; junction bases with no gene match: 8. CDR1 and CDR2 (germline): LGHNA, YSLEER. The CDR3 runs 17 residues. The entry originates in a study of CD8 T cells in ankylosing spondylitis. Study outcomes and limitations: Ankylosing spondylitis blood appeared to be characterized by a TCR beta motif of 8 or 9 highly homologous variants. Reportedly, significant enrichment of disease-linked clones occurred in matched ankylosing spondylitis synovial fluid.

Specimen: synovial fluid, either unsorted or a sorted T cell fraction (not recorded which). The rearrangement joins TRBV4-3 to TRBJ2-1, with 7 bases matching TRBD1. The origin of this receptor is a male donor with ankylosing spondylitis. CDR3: CASSQDRHRGFYNEQFF. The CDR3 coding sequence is TGCGCCAGCAGCCAAGACCGGCACAGGGGTTTCTACAATGAGCAGTTCTTC.